Shown below are 5 T cell receptor beta chains from a single sample sequenced in a study of monozygotic twins with inflammatory bowel disease. TCRdb processed the 5' RACE reads again and assigns one entry to each CDR3 protein, with no DNA. The sample has hundreds of thousands of distinct CDR3 sequences. The sequencing input was blood. The source of these receptors is a human donor with ulcerative colitis or Crohn's disease, or a healthy co-twin of an affected twin (not recorded which).

The chain employs TRBV7-2 and TRBJ1-4; TCRdb's assignment of TRBD1 cannot be checked, as there is no DNA. CDR1 SGHTA and CDR2 FQGNSA come from the germline V gene. The CDR3 totals 13 residues. The CDR3 sequence is CATSRGGGEKLFF.

V and J are TRBV20-1 and TRBJ1-6. This CDR3 has 15 residues. The germline V gene encodes CDR1 DFQATT and CDR2 SNEGSKA (reference sequence). The CDR3 reads CSARVNPVHNSPLHF.

The V gene is TRBV14, the J gene TRBJ1-1; TCRdb calls TRBD1, which cannot be checked without DNA. Looked up from germline, CDR1 is SGHDN and CDR2 is FVKESK. The CDR3 sequence is 14 residues long. The CDR3 is CASSGQVTNTEAFF.

The chain couples TRBV10-3 to TRBJ2-7; as DNA is missing, the TRBD2 call by TCRdb cannot be tested. From germline, CDR1 is ENHRY and CDR2 SYGVKD. The CDR3 is 14 amino acids. The CDR3 sequence: CASSPRTVGHEQYF.

V usage is TRBV9 and J usage is TRBJ1-1. Germline-derived CDR1 and CDR2 are SGDLS and YYNGEE. The CDR3 totals 13 residues. This CDR3 reads CASSVEPRTEAFF.